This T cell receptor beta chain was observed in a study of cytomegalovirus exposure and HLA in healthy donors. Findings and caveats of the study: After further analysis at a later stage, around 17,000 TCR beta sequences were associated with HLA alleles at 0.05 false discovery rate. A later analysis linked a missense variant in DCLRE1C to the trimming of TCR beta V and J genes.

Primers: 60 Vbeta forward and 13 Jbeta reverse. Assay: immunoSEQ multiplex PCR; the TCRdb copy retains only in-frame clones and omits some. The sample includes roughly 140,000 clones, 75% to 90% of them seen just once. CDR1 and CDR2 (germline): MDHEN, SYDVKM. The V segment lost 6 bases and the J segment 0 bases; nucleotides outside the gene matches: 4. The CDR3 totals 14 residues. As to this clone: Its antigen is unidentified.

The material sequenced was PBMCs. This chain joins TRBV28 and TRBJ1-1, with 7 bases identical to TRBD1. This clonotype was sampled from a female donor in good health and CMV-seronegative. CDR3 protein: CASRLGQMNTEAFF. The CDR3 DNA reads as TGTGCCAGCAGATTGGGACAGATGAACACTGAAGCTTTCTTT.